The source of this T cell receptor beta chain is a study of T-cell memory formation after mild COVID-19. Across the whole study: Most TCR clusters belonged to a single donor. Notes on the study in general: Pre-infection memory contained some responding clones, which suggested that cross-reactive memory had joined. Most CD4+ clones that shrank were in CM and EM, while CD8+ ones turned up in EMRA.

The ends lost 5 bases at V and 4 bases at J; junction bases unmatched: 9. The CDR3 is 16 residues long. Looked up from germline, CDR1 is MNHEY and CDR2 is SMNVEV (reference sequence). A 5'RACE reaction primed in the constant segment made cDNA libraries of TCR alpha and TCR beta, and these carried sample barcodes and UMIs. TCRdb itself ran the 5' RACE reads through MiXCR, one entry per CDR3 protein. The data hold approximately 400,000 distinct CDR3 sequences, with roughly 18% observed a single time. As to this clonotype: Antigen unknown.

The rearrangement uses TRBV27 and TRBJ2-7, with 12 bases matching TRBD2. Specimen: PBMCs or a T cell subset sorted from them (not recorded which). The TCR was taken from a man aged 18 to 29 who had mild COVID-19 (a few samples of this study predate the infection). Cell type and time point are not known. The DNA of the CDR3 is TGTGCCAGCAGTACGCGGACTAGCGGGGAAAAATACGAGCAGTACTTC. Amino acids: CASSTRTSGEKYEQYF.